This T cell receptor beta chain stems from a study of graft-versus-host responses after intestinal transplantation. Overall study results and limits: High graft-versus-host to host-versus-graft clonal ratios were found in allografts of patients who had graft-donor T cell macrochimerism. Among recipient marrow samples, GvH clones were found; some appeared first in ileum or blood.

The CDR3 spans 12 residues. Trimming took 9 bases from V and 8 from J, leaving 14 bases between them. CDR1 and CDR2 from the germline V gene are LNHDA and SQIVND (reference sequence). Clones were sequenced by immunoSEQ multiplex PCR, and TCRdb holds only the in-frame ones, with some missing. The sample includes over 10,000 clones, approximately 84% seen only once; the top ten take approximately 8%. The count of this clone is one. As yet, its antigen is unknown. The sequence was collected from a human patient who received an intestinal transplant, so some T cells may come from the graft donor. This chain uses TRBV19 with TRBJ2-1; tentatively, D is TRBD1 (6 bases). Sequenced material: PBMCs, taken 306 days after intestinal transplant. CDR3 sequence (DNA): TGTGCCAGCTCTACAGGGATCCATGAGCAGTTCTTC. Protein product: CASSTGIHEQFF.